The 29 T cell receptor beta chains given below trace back to one sample, sequenced in a study of identical twins. TCRdb redid the calling of the 5' RACE reads with MiXCR, one entry per CDR3 protein. The table lists about 530,000 distinct CDR3 sequences, around 20% of them singletons, with approximately 0.52% in the top ten. This sample was shared with a second study, whose subject was yellow fever vaccine responses in identical twins.

Sequencing was done on a sample of CD4+ T cells sorted from blood. Source of these receptors: a woman aged 18 to 35 in good health.

This clonotype was counted only a few times. This sequence joins TRBV5-5 and TRBJ1-4, with D unclear. V was shortened by 0 bases and J by 5 bases, with 8 bases between the two germline ends. The CDR3 length is 14 residues. Germline V gene sequence: CDR1 SGHKS, CDR2 YYEKEE (reference sequence). CDR3 region: CASSLEGINEKLFF. The CDR3 coding sequence is TGTGCCAGCAGCTTGGAAGGTATCAATGAAAAACTGTTTTTT.

The V call is TRBV18, the J call TRBJ1-3; no reliable D call. Germline CDR1 is KGHSH and CDR2 is LQKENI. The V end was cut by 3 bases, the J end by 2 bases, with 8 bases between. The CDR3 sequence is 14 residues long. CDR3 region: CASSPGPTGNTIYF. The CDR3 nucleotides are TGTGCCAGCTCACCCGGGCCCACTGGAAACACCATATATTTT.

This clonotype has just a few counts. The chain is built from TRBV29-1 and TRBJ2-1; no reliable D call. The CDR3 extends over 14 amino acids. V was cut by 4 bases and J by 7 bases, with 17 bases left in between. Per the germline V gene, CDR1 is SQVTM and CDR2 is ANQGSEA. CDR3 residues: CSVGLDPLGNEQFF. The CDR3 DNA reads as TGCAGCGTTGGACTTGACCCCTTAGGGAATGAGCAGTTCTTC.

This clonotype has a count of ten or more. V gene TRBV27 combines with J gene TRBJ1-5, with TRBD1 identical over 7 bases. Germline lookup yields CDR1 MNHEY and CDR2 SMNVEV (reference sequence). The CDR3 consists of 14 residues. After removal of 5 bases from V and 6 bases from J, the junction contained 7 bases not matched to a gene. This CDR3 reads CASSLTGIGQPQHF. For the CDR3, the DNA is TGTGCCAGCAGTCTGACAGGGATCGGTCAGCCCCAGCATTTT.

The chain combines TRBV5-1 with TRBJ2-3; weak D call: TRBD1 (6 bases). The V and J ends lost 0 bases and 2 bases respectively, with 13 bases between them. This CDR3 region has 16 residues. The germline V gene encodes CDR1 SGHRS and CDR2 YFSETQ. In DNA, the CDR3 is TGCGCCAGCAGCTTGGGGGGGACGGGACACACAGATACGCAGTATTTT. This translates into CASSLGGTGHTDTQYF.

This chain joins TRBV25-1 and TRBJ1-6, with TRBD1 as a possible D gene (5 bases). The CDR3 length is 14 residues. Germline V lookup: CDR1 MGHDK, CDR2 SYGVNS. The germline V and J ends were trimmed by 3 bases and 7 bases, with 10 bases remaining between them. In DNA form, the CDR3 reads TGTGCCAGCAGTGAGCGGGGGTTGAATTCACCCCTCCACTTT. It yields the protein CASSERGLNSPLHF. The whole variable domain, remainder taken from reference TRBV25-1 and TRBJ1-6, is EADIYQTPRYLVIGTGKKITLECSQTMGHDKMYWYQQDPGMELHLIHYSYGVNSTEKGDLSSESTVSRIRTEHFPLTLESARPSHTSQYLCASSERGLNSPLHFGNGTRLTVT.

This clonotype was seen repeatedly, ten times or more. The rearrangement joins TRBV19 to TRBJ2-5; 11 bases fit TRBD2. CDR1 and CDR2 from the germline V gene are LNHDA and SQIVND (reference sequence). This CDR3 is built from 18 residues. With 5 bases clipped from V and 7 bases from J, the junction kept 18 bases outside the gene matches. CDR3 protein: CASSDPGTSGLLYSTQYF. Here the CDR3 DNA reads TGTGCCAGTAGTGATCCCGGGACTAGCGGCCTGCTTTACTCGACCCAGTACTTC.

The CDR3 region has the DNA TGCAGCGTTGAGGGGCGAGGCCCCCTCATGAACACTGAAGCTTTCTTT. It is translated as CSVEGRGPLMNTEAFF. J is TRBJ1-1 and V is TRBV29-1; D might be TRBD1 (5 bases). V was clipped by 3 bases and J by 0 bases, with 17 bases between them. The CDR3 has 16 residues. Germline V CDR1 and CDR2: SQVTM, ANQGSEA. The whole variable domain, remainder taken from reference TRBV29-1 and TRBJ1-1, is SAVISQKPSRDICQRGTSLTIQCQVDSQVTMMFWYRQQPGQSLTLIATANQGSEATYESGFVIDKFPISRPNLTFSTLTVSNMSPEDSSIYLCSVEGRGPLMNTEAFFGQGTRLTVV.

V is TRBV7-8 and J is TRBJ2-3; 12 positions match TRBD2. There are 17 residues in the CDR3. Germline CDR1 and CDR2: SGHVS and FQNEAQ. Unmatched junction bases numbered 10, after V lost 5 bases and J lost 4 bases. The CDR3 DNA sequence: TGTGCCAGCAGCGAGCCTACTAGCGGGGGGCTGTCAGATACGCAGTATTTT. Protein: CASSEPTSGGLSDTQYF. Combining the CDR3 with reference TRBV7-8 and TRBJ2-3 gives the whole variable domain GAGVSQSPRYKVAKRGQDVALRCDPISGHVSLFWYQQALGQGPEFLTYFQNEAQLDKSGLPSDRFFAERPEGSVSTLKIQRTQQEDSAVYLCASSEPTSGGLSDTQYFGPGTRLTVL.

This clonotype was counted a few times. The V gene is TRBV20-1, the J gene TRBJ2-3; 10 nucleotides align to TRBD2. There are 18 residues in the CDR3. Losses at the gene ends were 0 bases for V and 1 base for J; bases not matched to a gene: 10. Germline lookup yields CDR1 DFQATT and CDR2 SNEGSKA (reference sequence). CDR3 nucleotide sequence: TGCAGTGCTAGAGATCGAGGTGGGCTAGCGGGAGGCACAGATACGCAGTATTTT. This translates into CSARDRGGLAGGTDTQYF.

The J gene is TRBJ2-7, the V gene TRBV5-1; TRBD2 aligns across 7 bases. CDR1 and CDR2 from the germline V gene are SGHRS and YFSETQ. Losses at the gene ends were 0 bases for V and 3 bases for J; bases not matched to a gene: 6. This CDR3 has 15 residues. This CDR3 reads CASSLVASGSYEQYF. CDR3 bases: TGCGCCAGCAGCTTGGTGGCTAGCGGCAGCTACGAGCAGTACTTC.

This clonotype was seen only once. This chain joins TRBV20-1 and TRBJ2-7, with a weak D call TRBD2 (6 bases). This CDR3 comprises 14 residues. Trimming removed 5 bases at V and 3 bases at J, with 17 bases between. The germline V gene has CDR1 DFQATT and CDR2 SNEGSKA (reference sequence). Here the CDR3 reads CSADTGLRNYEQYF. Here the CDR3 DNA reads TGCAGTGCTGATACGGGACTTCGAAACTACGAGCAGTACTTC.

This chain joins TRBV12-3 or TRBV12-4 and TRBJ2-7; D is tentatively TRBD1 or TRBD2 (5 bases each). The CDR3 sequence is 13 residues long. Trimming left V 6 bases short and J 12 bases short, with 21 bases between. The CDR3 DNA sequence: TGTGCCAGCAGCCTGGACGCAACTACGAGGGGGTACTTC. The encoded protein is CASSLDATTRGYF.

This chain joins TRBV28 and TRBJ2-5; 12 bases match TRBD2. The germline V gene has CDR1 MDHEN and CDR2 SYDVKM. This CDR3 comprises 14 residues. V lost 6 bases and J lost 7; bases outside the gene matches: 6. The CDR3 region is CASRGSTSGRTQYF. The CDR3 nucleotides are TGTGCCAGCAGAGGCTCGACTAGCGGGAGGACCCAGTACTTC.

The table lists this clonotype with a few counts. V is TRBV12-3 or TRBV12-4 and J is TRBJ2-1; possible D gene TRBD1, 5 bases. The CDR3 totals 13 residues. The V gene lost 3 bases and the J gene lost 7 bases, with 10 bases spanning the gap. This CDR3 is CASSFGRENEQFF. CDR3 nucleotide sequence: TGTGCCAGCAGTTTTGGCAGGGAAAATGAGCAGTTCTTC.

This clonotype has only a few counts. The chain couples TRBV2 to TRBJ1-5, with unresolved D. The germline gives CDR1 SNHLY, CDR2 FYNNEI. Trimming left V 3 bases short and J 0 bases short, with 6 bases between. This CDR3 is 14 amino acids long. DNA of the CDR3: TGTGCCAGCAGTGAGACACGTAGCAATCAGCCCCAGCATTTT. It yields the protein CASSETRSNQPQHF.

The sample holds many counts of this clonotype. The genes are TRBV20-1 and TRBJ2-1; D not resolved. Trimming removed 0 bases from V and 5 bases from J, with 5 bases in between. The CDR3 has 12 amino acids. Germline CDR1 is DFQATT and CDR2 is SNEGSKA (reference sequence). The DNA of the CDR3 is TGCAGTGCTAGAGATGGGAACAATGAGCAGTTCTTC. Protein sequence: CSARDGNNEQFF.

This clonotype was detected only a few times. V gene TRBV12-5 combines with J gene TRBJ1-5; no clear D gene. The CDR3 consists of 15 residues. The germline V gene encodes CDR1 LGHNT and CDR2 FRNRAP. The germline V and J ends were trimmed by 0 bases and 1 base, with 7 bases remaining between them. The CDR3 DNA is TGTGCTAGTGGTTTGGTTGGGCGCAGCAATCAGCCCCAGCATTTT. Amino acid sequence: CASGLVGRSNQPQHF.

This clonotype was seen a handful of times. This rearrangement joins TRBV7-9 to TRBJ2-5; TRBD2 agrees at 10 bases. The germline V gene has CDR1 SEHNR and CDR2 FQNEAQ (reference sequence). J was trimmed by 2 bases and V by 2 bases; bases with no gene match: 8. The CDR3 covers 17 residues. The CDR3 is CASSLRVSGGAQETQYF. For the CDR3, the DNA is TGTGCCAGCAGCTTACGAGTAAGCGGGGGGGCGCAAGAGACCCAGTACTTC. The full variable domain, with the rest looked up from reference TRBV7-9 and TRBJ2-5, is DTGVSQNPRHKITKRGQNVTFRCDPISEHNRLYWYRQTLGQGPEFLTYFQNEAQLEKSRLLSDRFSAERPKGSFSTLEIQRTEQGDSAMYLCASSLRVSGGAQETQYFGPGTRLLVL.

This rearrangement joins TRBV12-3 or TRBV12-4 to TRBJ2-1; 7 nucleotides agree with TRBD1. The CDR3 loop spans 15 amino acids. With V trimmed by 4 bases and J by 5 bases, 8 bases remained unmatched. This CDR3 is CASSSRMTGNNEQFF. The CDR3 nucleotides read TGTGCCAGCAGTTCCCGTATGACAGGGAACAATGAGCAGTTCTTC.

This clonotype was observed a handful of times. This chain uses TRBV12-3 or TRBV12-4 with TRBJ2-7; 7 bases map to TRBD2. Losses at the gene ends were 8 bases for V and 2 bases for J; bases not matched to a gene: 12. The length of the CDR3 is 15 residues. The DNA of the CDR3 is TGTGCCAGCCGCTTGGGCGGGAGTGGCACCTACGAGCAGTACTTC. Amino acids: CASRLGGSGTYEQYF.

The gene calls are TRBV10-3 and TRBJ2-3; maybe TRBD2 (5 bases). V was clipped by 5 bases and J by 1 base, with 19 bases between them. The CDR3 runs 17 residues. Germline V CDR1 and CDR2: ENHRY, SYGVKD. CDR3 region: CAISPLFGESGTDTQYF. The DNA of the CDR3 is TGTGCCATCAGTCCTCTTTTCGGGGAGTCAGGCACAGATACGCAGTATTTT.

V and J are TRBV20-1 and TRBJ2-1, with 12 bases that match TRBD2. The germline V gene has CDR1 DFQATT and CDR2 SNEGSKA (reference sequence). The CDR3 has 17 amino acids. The V segment lost 0 bases and the J segment 8 bases; nucleotides outside the gene matches: 11. This chain's CDR3 is CSARDPSLAGGLHEQFF. The DNA of the CDR3 is TGCAGTGCTAGAGATCCCTCTCTAGCGGGAGGGCTTCATGAGCAGTTCTTC.

The genes are TRBV5-1 and TRBJ1-4, with D perhaps matching TRBD1 (5 bases). Per the germline V gene, CDR1 is SGHRS and CDR2 is YFSETQ. Between the trimmed V and J ends, which lost 0 bases and 4 bases, there was a span of 10 bases. CDR3 length: 15 amino acids. The CDR3 spells CASSLAWGDNEKLFF. CDR3 nucleotide sequence: TGCGCCAGCAGCTTGGCATGGGGCGATAATGAAAAACTGTTTTTT.

This chain links TRBV7-8 with TRBJ2-1; 8 bases fit TRBD2. The V segment lost 7 bases and the J segment 4 bases; nucleotides outside the gene matches: 9. CDR3 size: 15 residues. CDR1 and CDR2 from the germline V gene are SGHVS and FQNEAQ. The CDR3 nucleotides read TGTGCCAGCATGAGGGGGAGCGGGGGTTACAATGAGCAGTTCTTC. Translation: CASMRGSGGYNEQFF.

This rearrangement joins TRBV5-1 to TRBJ2-1; D is ambiguous. Germline V gene data show CDR1 as SGHRS and CDR2 as YFSETQ. The ends were cut back, 1 base at V and 1 base at J, with 9 bases in the middle. This CDR3 is built from 15 residues. The CDR3 region has the DNA TGCGCCAGCAGCTTGTGGGGTGAGTCCTACAATGAGCAGTTCTTC. It yields the protein CASSLWGESYNEQFF.

This clonotype was picked up a small number of times. The chain links TRBV14 to TRBJ2-7; 14 bases fit TRBD2. This CDR3 contains 16 residues. CDR1 is SGHDN, CDR2 FVKESK, per germline. Trimming removed 6 bases from V and 6 bases from J; junction bases left unmatched: 10. The CDR3 region has the DNA TGTGCCAGCAGTCTCCGGACTAGCGGGAGGTCCGGCGAGCAGTACTTC. Its translation is CASSLRTSGRSGEQYF.

J is TRBJ2-2 and V is TRBV28, with TRBD2 as a possible D gene (6 bases). Trimming took off 5 bases at V and 1 base at J, with 14 bases between the two ends. The CDR3 extends over 16 amino acids. Germline CDR1 is MDHEN and CDR2 is SYDVKM. CDR3 DNA sequence: TGTGCCAGCAGTGCTGGCGGGGCCGGGAACACCGGGGAGCTGTTTTTT. Its translation: CASSAGGAGNTGELFF.

A few counts support this clonotype. The chain uses TRBV6-1 and TRBJ2-7; 8 bases align to TRBD1. V was pared by 3 bases and J by 0 bases, with 7 bases of the junction left unmatched. The germline V gene has CDR1 MNHNS and CDR2 SASEGT. The CDR3 has 16 residues. Here the CDR3 reads CASSDRQGANSYEQYF. The CDR3 nucleotides read TGTGCCAGCAGTGACAGGCAGGGGGCCAACTCCTACGAGCAGTACTTC.